This entry lists 4 T cell receptor beta chains sequenced from one sample in a study of T cells in Graves' hyperthyroidism and ophthalmopathy (dated by TCRdb to about 2019). Libraries were made using multiplex PCR. Sequencing instrument: Illumina HiSeq 2000. The TCR beta CDR3 regions were amplified from the RNA transcripts. The TCR CDR3 was subjected to a first round of RT-PCR using the HTBI primer set and the Qiagen OneStep RT-PCR kit. Using fastp at Q25 and MiXCR, TCRdb reprocessed the public reads and kept productive beta chains. Rows merge per CDR3 protein into single entries with the most common DNA and genes. Within this sample are hundreds of thousands of distinct CDR3 sequences, with roughly 14% of them counted one time only. Clones ranked in the top ten supply about an eighth of the sample. Sequenced material: blood. All receptors come from a woman aged 45-59 years with Graves' ophthalmopathy.

This clonotype was seen more than once but under ten times. The gene calls are TRBV10-3 and TRBJ1-2, with D perhaps matching TRBD1 (5 bases). Trimming removed 1 base from V and 0 bases from J, with 9 bases in between. This CDR3 is 15 amino acids long. Germline values: CDR1 ENHRY, CDR2 SYGVKD. CDR3 in DNA: TGTGCCATCAGTGAGTTTCTCAGGGCTAACTATGGCTACACCTTC. Translation: CAISEFLRANYGYTF.

V and J are TRBV19 and TRBJ1-5; D uncertain. CDR1 is LNHDA and CDR2 is SQIVND in the germline V gene (reference sequence). The CDR3 covers 13 residues. Trimming cost V 4 bases and J 9 bases, with 13 bases left between them. This CDR3 reads CASSTTGLGPQHF. In DNA, the CDR3 is TGTGCCAGTAGTACGACCGGGCTAGGGCCCCAGCATTTT.

This clonotype was observed a few times. The chain has TRBV4-2 and TRBJ2-7, with D perhaps matching TRBD1 (5 bases). Between the trimmed V and J ends, which lost 1 base and 0 bases, there was a span of 10 bases. Germline assignment: CDR1 LGHNA and CDR2 YNFKEQ. This CDR3 has 15 residues. The CDR3 coding sequence is TGTGCCAGCAGCCAAGTAAGGGGTAGCTCCTACGAGCAGTACTTC. Protein sequence: CASSQVRGSSYEQYF.

This clonotype was detected ten times or more. The chain has TRBV6-1 and TRBJ1-5; possible D gene TRBD1, 5 bases. The germline V gene encodes CDR1 MNHNS and CDR2 SASEGT. Deletions cut 3 bases from V and 1 base from J, with 10 bases between. There are 15 residues in the CDR3. The CDR3 spells CASSDRGTSNQPQHF. CDR3 DNA: TGTGCCAGCAGTGATCGAGGGACGAGCAATCAGCCCCAGCATTTT.